A selection of T cell receptor beta chains follows, all from one sample in a study of T cells expressing NK-cell markers. From the 5' RACE reads, TCRdb lists one entry per CDR3 protein and no DNA. The table lists roughly 350,000 distinct CDR3 sequences. Sequenced input: blood T cells: a sorted CD56 or NKG2C T cell subset, CD4+ or CD8+ T cells, or bulk PBMC T cells (not recorded which). The receptors come from a man aged 18 to 69 in good health. CDR3s include the opening cysteine and the closing phenylalanine or tryptophan.

J gene: TRBJ1-2; V gene: TRBV12-3/TRBV12-4; CDR3 protein: CASRGTGESYGYTF
J gene: TRBJ2-3; V gene: TRBV18; CDR3 protein: CASYGTNTDTQYF
J gene: TRBJ2-7; V gene: TRBV28; CDR3 protein: CASSSAGLVSHEQYF
J gene: TRBJ2-1; V gene: TRBV9; CDR3 protein: CASSVHSGGEYNEQFF
J gene: TRBJ2-1; V gene: TRBV18; CDR3 protein: CASSPLTSGRKGEQFF
J gene: TRBJ2-5; V gene: TRBV27; CDR3 protein: CASSYGTGQETQYF
J gene: TRBJ1-5; V gene: TRBV6-1; CDR3 protein: CASSPKTAPNQPQHF
J gene: TRBJ2-5; V gene: TRBV12-3/TRBV12-4; CDR3 protein: CASSSTSGGETQYF
J gene: TRBJ2-3; V gene: TRBV23-1; CDR3 protein: CASGPTDRSADTQYF
J gene: TRBJ2-3; V gene: TRBV7-8; CDR3 protein: CASSQTRLAKDTQYF